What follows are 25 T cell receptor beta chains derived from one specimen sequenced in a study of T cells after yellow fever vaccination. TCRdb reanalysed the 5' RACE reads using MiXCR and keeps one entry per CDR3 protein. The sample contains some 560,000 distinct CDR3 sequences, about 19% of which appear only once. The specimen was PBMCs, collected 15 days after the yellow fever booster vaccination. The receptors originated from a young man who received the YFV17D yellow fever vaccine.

This CDR3 reads CASSQPIGGELFF. DNA for the CDR3: TGCGCCAGCAGCCAACCCATAGGCGGGGAGCTGTTTTTT. The chain recombines TRBV4-3 with TRBJ2-2; D unresolved. From germline, CDR1 is LGHNA and CDR2 YSLEER. V was shortened by 2 bases and J by 7 bases, with 8 bases between the two germline ends. The CDR3 runs 13 residues.

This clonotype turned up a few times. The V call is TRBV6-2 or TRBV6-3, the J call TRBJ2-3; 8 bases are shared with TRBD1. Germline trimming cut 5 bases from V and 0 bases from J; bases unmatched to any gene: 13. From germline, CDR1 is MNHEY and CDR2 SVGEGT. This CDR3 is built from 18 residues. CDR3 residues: CASSNPGGAFPSTDTQYF. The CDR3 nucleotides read TGTGCCAGCAGTAACCCAGGGGGCGCGTTCCCTAGCACAGATACGCAGTATTTT.

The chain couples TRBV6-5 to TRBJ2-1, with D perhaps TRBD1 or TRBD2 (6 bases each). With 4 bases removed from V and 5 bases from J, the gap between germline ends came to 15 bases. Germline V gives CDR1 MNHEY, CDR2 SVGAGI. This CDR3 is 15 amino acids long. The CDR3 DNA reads TGTGCCAGCAGTTGGGGGCGGGGAGCGGACAATGAGCAGTTCTTC. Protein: CASSWGRGADNEQFF.

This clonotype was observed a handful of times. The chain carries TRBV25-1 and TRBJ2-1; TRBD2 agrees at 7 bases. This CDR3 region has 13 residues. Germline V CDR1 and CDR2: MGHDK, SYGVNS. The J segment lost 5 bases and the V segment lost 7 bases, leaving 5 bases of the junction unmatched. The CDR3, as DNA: TGTGCCAGCACCAGACTAGCTCACAATGAGCAGTTCTTC. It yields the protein CASTRLAHNEQFF.

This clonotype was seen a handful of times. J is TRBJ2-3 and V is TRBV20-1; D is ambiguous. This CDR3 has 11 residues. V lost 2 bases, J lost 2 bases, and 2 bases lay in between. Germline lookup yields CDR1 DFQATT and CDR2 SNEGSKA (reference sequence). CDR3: CSARYTDTQYF. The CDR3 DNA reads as TGCAGTGCTAGATACACAGATACGCAGTATTTT.

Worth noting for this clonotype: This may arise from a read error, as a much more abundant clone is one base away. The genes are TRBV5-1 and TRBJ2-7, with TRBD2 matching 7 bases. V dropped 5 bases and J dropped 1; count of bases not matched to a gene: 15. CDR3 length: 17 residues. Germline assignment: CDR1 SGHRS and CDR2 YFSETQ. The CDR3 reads CASRYSLGGSPSYEQYF. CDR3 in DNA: TGCGCCAGCAGATACTCCCTGGGCGGGAGTCCGTCCTACGAGCAGTACTTC.

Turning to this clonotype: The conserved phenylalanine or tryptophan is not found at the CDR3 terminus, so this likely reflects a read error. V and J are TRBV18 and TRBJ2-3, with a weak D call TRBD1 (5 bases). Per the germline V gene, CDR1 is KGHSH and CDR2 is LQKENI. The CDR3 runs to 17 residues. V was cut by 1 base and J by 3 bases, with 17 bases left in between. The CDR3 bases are TGTGCCAGCTCACCACAACAGGAAACTATAGGTACAGATACGCAGTATTAT. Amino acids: CASSPQQETIGTDTQYY.

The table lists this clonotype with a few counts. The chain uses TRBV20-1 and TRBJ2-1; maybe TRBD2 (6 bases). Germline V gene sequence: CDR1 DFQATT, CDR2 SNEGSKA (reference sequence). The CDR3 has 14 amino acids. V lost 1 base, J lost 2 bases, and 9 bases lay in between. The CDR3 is CSARGGTTYNEQFF. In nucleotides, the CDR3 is TGCAGTGCTAGAGGCGGGACCACCTACAATGAGCAGTTCTTC.

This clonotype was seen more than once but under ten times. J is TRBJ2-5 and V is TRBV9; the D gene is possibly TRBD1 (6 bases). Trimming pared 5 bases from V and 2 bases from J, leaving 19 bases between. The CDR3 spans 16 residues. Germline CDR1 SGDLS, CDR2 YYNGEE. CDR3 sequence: CASSDRGGDGQETQYF. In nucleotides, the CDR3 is TGTGCCAGCAGTGACCGAGGGGGAGATGGACAAGAGACCCAGTACTTC.

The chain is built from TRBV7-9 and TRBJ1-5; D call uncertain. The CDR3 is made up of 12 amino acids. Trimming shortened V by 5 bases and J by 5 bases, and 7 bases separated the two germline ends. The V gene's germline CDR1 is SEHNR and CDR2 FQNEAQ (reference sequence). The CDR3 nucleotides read TGTGCCAGCAGCACGTCCGATCAGCCCCAGCATTTT. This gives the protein CASSTSDQPQHF.

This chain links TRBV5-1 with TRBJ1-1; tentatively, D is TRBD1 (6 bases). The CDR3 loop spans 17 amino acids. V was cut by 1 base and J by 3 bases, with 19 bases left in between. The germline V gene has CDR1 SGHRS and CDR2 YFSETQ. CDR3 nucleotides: TGCGCCAGCAGCTTGAGTGGGCAGGGGCGGGTCGACACTGAAGCTTTCTTT. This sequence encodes CASSLSGQGRVDTEAFF.

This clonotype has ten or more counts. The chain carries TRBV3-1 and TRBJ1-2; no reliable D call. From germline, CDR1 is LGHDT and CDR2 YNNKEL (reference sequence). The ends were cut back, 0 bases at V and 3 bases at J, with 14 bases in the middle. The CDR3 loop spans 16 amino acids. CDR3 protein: CASSQELREMDYGYTF. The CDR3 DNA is TGTGCCAGCAGCCAAGAACTAAGGGAGATGGACTATGGCTACACCTTC.

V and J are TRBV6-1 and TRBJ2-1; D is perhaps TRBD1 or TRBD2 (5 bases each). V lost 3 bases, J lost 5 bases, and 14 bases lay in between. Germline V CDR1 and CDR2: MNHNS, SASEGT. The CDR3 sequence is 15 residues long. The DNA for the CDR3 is TGTGCCAGCAGTGAGTCAGGTTGGGGGAACAATGAGCAGTTCTTC. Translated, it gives CASSESGWGNNEQFF.

The CDR3: CASRRYDEQYF. In DNA, the CDR3 is TGTGCCAGCAGAAGATATGACGAGCAGTACTTC. The V call is TRBV27, the J call TRBJ2-7; D uncertain. Per germline, CDR1 MNHEY and CDR2 SMNVEV (reference sequence). V gave up 6 bases and J gave up 5 bases, with 8 bases separating them. The CDR3 consists of 11 residues.

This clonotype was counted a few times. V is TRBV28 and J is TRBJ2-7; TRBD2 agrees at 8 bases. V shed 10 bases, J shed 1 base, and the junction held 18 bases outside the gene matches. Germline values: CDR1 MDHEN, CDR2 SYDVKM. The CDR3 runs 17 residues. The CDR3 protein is CATRRAGGLLMSYEQYF. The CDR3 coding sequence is TGTGCCACGAGACGGGCGGGAGGTCTCCTCATGTCCTACGAGCAGTACTTC.

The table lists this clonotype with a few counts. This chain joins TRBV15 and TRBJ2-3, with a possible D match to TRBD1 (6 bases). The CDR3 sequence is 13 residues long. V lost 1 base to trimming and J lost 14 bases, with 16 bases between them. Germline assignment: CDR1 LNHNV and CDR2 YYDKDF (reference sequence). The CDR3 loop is CATSRGDTESPYF. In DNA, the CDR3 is TGTGCCACCAGCAGAGGGGACACCGAGTCCCCGTATTTT.

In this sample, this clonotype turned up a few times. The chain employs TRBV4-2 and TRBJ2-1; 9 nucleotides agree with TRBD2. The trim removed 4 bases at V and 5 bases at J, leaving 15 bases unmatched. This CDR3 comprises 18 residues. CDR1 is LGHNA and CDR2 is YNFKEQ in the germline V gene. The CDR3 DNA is TGTGCCAGCAGCCCCCCGACGGGGACTAGCCAGTACAACAATGAGCAGTTCTTC. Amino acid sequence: CASSPPTGTSQYNNEQFF.

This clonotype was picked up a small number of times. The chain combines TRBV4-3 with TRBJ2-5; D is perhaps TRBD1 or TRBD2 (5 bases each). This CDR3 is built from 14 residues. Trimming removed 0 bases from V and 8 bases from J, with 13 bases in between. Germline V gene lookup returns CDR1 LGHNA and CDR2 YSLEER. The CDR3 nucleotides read TGCGCCAGCAGCCAAGATCGGGGCCCCTCCACCCAGTACTTC. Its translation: CASSQDRGPSTQYF.

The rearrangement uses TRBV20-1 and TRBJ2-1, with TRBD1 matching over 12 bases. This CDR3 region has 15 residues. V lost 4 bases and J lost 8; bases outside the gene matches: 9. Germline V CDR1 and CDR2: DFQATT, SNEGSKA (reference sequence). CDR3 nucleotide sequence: TGCAGTGCTAAGTACCCGGGACAGGGGGCTGATGAGCAGTTCTTC. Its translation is CSAKYPGQGADEQFF.

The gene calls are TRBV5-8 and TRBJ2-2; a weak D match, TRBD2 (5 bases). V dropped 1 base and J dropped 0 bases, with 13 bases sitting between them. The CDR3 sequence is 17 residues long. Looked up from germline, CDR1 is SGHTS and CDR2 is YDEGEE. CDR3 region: CASSLSRSGTNTGELFF. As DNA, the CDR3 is TGTGCCAGCAGCTTGTCAAGGTCGGGGACGAACACCGGGGAGCTGTTTTTT.

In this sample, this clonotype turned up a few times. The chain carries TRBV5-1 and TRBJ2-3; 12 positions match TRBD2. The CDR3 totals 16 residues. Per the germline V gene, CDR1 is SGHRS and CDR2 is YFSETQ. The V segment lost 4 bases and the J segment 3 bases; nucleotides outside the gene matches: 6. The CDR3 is CASSPRTSGVTDTQYF. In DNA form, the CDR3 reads TGCGCCAGCAGCCCGAGGACTAGCGGGGTTACAGATACGCAGTATTTT.

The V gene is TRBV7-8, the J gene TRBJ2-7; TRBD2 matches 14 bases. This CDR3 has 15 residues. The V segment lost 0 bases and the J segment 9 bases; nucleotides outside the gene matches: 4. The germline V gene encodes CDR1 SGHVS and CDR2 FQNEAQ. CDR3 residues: CASSLARLAGGVQYF. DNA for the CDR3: TGTGCCAGCAGCTTAGCGCGACTAGCGGGAGGGGTGCAGTACTTC. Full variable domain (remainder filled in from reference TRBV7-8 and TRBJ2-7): GAGVSQSPRYKVAKRGQDVALRCDPISGHVSLFWYQQALGQGPEFLTYFQNEAQLDKSGLPSDRFFAERPEGSVSTLKIQRTQQEDSAVYLCASSLARLAGGVQYFGPGTRLTVT.

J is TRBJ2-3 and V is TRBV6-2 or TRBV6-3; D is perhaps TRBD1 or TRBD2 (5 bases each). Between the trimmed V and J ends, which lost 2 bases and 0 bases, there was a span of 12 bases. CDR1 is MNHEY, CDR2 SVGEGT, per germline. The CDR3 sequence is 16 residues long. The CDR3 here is CASSYGPGQSTDTQYF. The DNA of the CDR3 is TGTGCCAGCAGTTACGGACCGGGGCAGAGCACAGATACGCAGTATTTT.

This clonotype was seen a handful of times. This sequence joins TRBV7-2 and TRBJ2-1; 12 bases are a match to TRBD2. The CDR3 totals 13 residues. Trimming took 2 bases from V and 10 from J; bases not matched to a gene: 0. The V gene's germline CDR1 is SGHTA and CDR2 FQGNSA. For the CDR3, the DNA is TGTGCCAGCAGCTTAACTAGCGGGAGGGAGCAGTTCTTC. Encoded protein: CASSLTSGREQFF.

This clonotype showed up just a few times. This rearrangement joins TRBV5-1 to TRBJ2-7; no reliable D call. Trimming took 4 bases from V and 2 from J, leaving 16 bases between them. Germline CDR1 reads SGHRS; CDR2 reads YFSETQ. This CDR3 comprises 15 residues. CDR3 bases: TGCGCCAGCAGCCTCCATTCTACAGTGGCCTACGAGCAGTACTTC. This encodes CASSLHSTVAYEQYF.